The 5 T cell receptor beta chains reported below all come from one sample, sequenced in a study of graft-versus-host responses after intestinal transplantation. Here immunoSEQ multiplex PCR was the method, and the copy in TCRdb shows in-frame clones only, minus some. The sample has about 80,000 clones; 92% are singletons. This specimen was PBMCs, taken 98 days after intestinal transplantation. The source is a human patient who received an intestinal transplant, so some T cells may come from the graft donor.

This chain links TRBV29-1 with TRBJ1-2; D ambiguous. CDR3 length: 12 residues. In germline, CDR1 is SQVTM, CDR2 ANQGSEA. V was shortened by 4 bases and J by 7 bases, with 13 bases between the two germline ends. The CDR3 nucleotides are TGCAGCGTTGCGGGCAGCCAGCTTGGCTACACCTTC. Encoded protein: CSVAGSQLGYTF. The whole variable domain, remainder taken from reference TRBV29-1 and TRBJ1-2, is SAVISQKPSRDICQRGTSLTIQCQVDSQVTMMFWYRQQPGQSLTLIATANQGSEATYESGFVIDKFPISRPNLTFSTLTVSNMSPEDSSIYLCSVAGSQLGYTFGSGTRLTVV.

V and J are TRBV5-1 and TRBJ2-5; D gene unclear. The DNA end lines up better with TRBJ2-7; the J call may be wrong. The V gene's germline CDR1 is SGHRS and CDR2 YFSETQ. This CDR3 has 11 residues. The CDR3 bases are TGCGCCAGCACCGACGGATACGAGCAGTACTTC. Translating it yields CASTDGYEQYF.

The J gene is TRBJ1-2, the V gene TRBV7-2, with a weak D call TRBD1 (5 bases). V lost 5 bases and J lost 6, with 16 bases in between. The CDR3 is 14 amino acids. Germline V gene lookup returns CDR1 SGHTA and CDR2 FQGNSA. The CDR3 bases are TGTGCCAGCAGCCCGACAGTTTGGGATAATGGCTACACCTTC. Amino acids: CASSPTVWDNGYTF.

The rearrangement links TRBV6-5 to TRBJ2-7, with 9 bases identical to TRBD1. Germline assignment: CDR1 MNHEY and CDR2 SVGAGI. The CDR3 totals 14 residues. J lost 2 bases, V lost 5 bases, and 4 bases had no gene match. The CDR3 spells CASSEGTGPYEQYF. Written as DNA, the CDR3 is TGTGCCAGCAGTGAAGGGACAGGGCCCTACGAGCAGTACTTC.

This chain links TRBV9 with TRBJ2-6; D not certain. CDR1 SGDLS and CDR2 YYNGEE come from the germline V gene. V was pared by 0 bases and J by 1 base, with 5 bases between. The CDR3 runs 15 residues. The CDR3 nucleotides are TGTGCCAGCAGCGTAGTAGGTTCTGGGGCCAACGTCCTGACTTTC. Translating gives CASSVVGSGANVLTF.